What follows are 27 T cell receptor beta chains derived from one specimen sequenced in a study of T cell repertoires in cytomegalovirus infection. TCRdb independently ran MiXCR on the reads; one entry per CDR3 protein. Here the sample spans 490,000 or so distinct CDR3 sequences, 10% to 12% being singletons. The sequenced sample consisted of PBMCs. The receptors come from a human donor in good health (CMV status not recorded). Some clones in this sample may be carry-over from other donors' samples.

This chain uses TRBV5-4 with TRBJ2-2; 12 nucleotides match TRBD2. Trimming cost V 2 bases and J 6 bases; bases outside gene matches: 5. The CDR3 is 16 amino acids. Looked up from germline, CDR1 is SGHNT and CDR2 is YYREEE (reference sequence). CDR3 nucleotide sequence: TGTGCCAGCAGCTTTCTAGCGGGGGGGCCATCCGGGGAGCTGTTTTTT. Its translation: CASSFLAGGPSGELFF.

This clonotype has at least ten counts. The J gene is TRBJ2-2, the V gene TRBV5-6; D might be TRBD2 (6 bases). Germline CDR1 SGHDT, CDR2 YYEEEE. Trimming removed 1 base from V and 8 bases from J, with 12 bases in between. The CDR3 covers 14 residues. The DNA for the CDR3 is TGTGCCAGCAGCTTGTGGCTAGCGCAAGGGGAGCTGTTTTTT. This sequence encodes CASSLWLAQGELFF. Together with reference TRBV5-6 and TRBJ2-2, the CDR3 gives the full variable domain: DAGVTQSPTHLIKTRGQQVTLRCSPKSGHDTVSWYQQALGQGPQFIFQYYEEEERQRGNFPDRFSGHQFPNYSSELNVNALLLGDSALYLCASSLWLAQGELFFGEGSRLTVL.

This clonotype was counted at least ten times. The chain employs TRBV7-2 and TRBJ2-2; D gene uncertain. This CDR3 spans 14 amino acids. V was trimmed by 2 bases and J by 3 bases, leaving 7 bases between them. Germline V CDR1 and CDR2: SGHTA, FQGNSA. As DNA, the CDR3 is TGTGCCAGCAGCTTACAGGCCCACACCGGGGAGCTGTTTTTT. This codes for CASSLQAHTGELFF.

In its sample, this clonotype was seen a few times. The V and J genes are TRBV7-9 and TRBJ2-2; D possibly corresponds to TRBD2 (6 bases). Germline CDR1 is SEHNR and CDR2 is FQNEAQ (reference sequence). Trimming took 5 bases from V and 4 from J, leaving 20 bases between them. The CDR3 runs 17 residues. CDR3 in DNA: TGTGCCAGCAGCCCCCCTGCATGGCGGGGTCCCACCGGGGAGCTGTTTTTT. Translating gives CASSPPAWRGPTGELFF. Looking up the rest from reference TRBV7-9 and TRBJ2-2 gives the full variable domain: DTGVSQNPRHKITKRGQNVTFRCDPISEHNRLYWYRQTLGQGPEFLTYFQNEAQLEKSRLLSDRFSAERPKGSFSTLEIQRTEQGDSAMYLCASSPPAWRGPTGELFFGEGSRLTVL.

This clonotype was found many times. The chain uses TRBV24-1 and TRBJ2-5; 9 nucleotides align to TRBD1. Germline CDR1 reads KGHDR; CDR2 reads SFDVKD. V shed 7 bases and J 5 bases; nucleotides not matched to a gene: 7. There are 14 residues in the CDR3. CDR3 bases: TGTGCCACCAGCGCCCCCGGACAGGGGGAGACCCAGTACTTC. Protein: CATSAPGQGETQYF.

This clonotype has a count of ten or more. CDR3 bases: TGTGCCAGCTCGAGGACAGGGCTCGGCTACACCTTC. Protein: CASSRTGLGYTF. V and J are TRBV18 and TRBJ1-2; the match to TRBD1 covers 8 bases. Per the germline V gene, CDR1 is KGHSH and CDR2 is LQKENI. The length of the CDR3 is 12 residues. Unmatched junction bases numbered 5, after V lost 6 bases and J lost 8 bases.

This chain joins TRBV6-4 and TRBJ2-1; D might be TRBD2 (5 bases). Trimming pared 5 bases from V and 11 bases from J, leaving 16 bases between. Germline CDR1 MRHNA, CDR2 SNTAGT. The CDR3 runs to 13 residues. CDR3 residues: CASSTGAWRKQFF. The CDR3 DNA sequence: TGTGCCAGCAGTACTGGCGCCTGGAGGAAGCAGTTCTTC.

This clonotype was seen ten or more times. The chain joins TRBV3-1 to TRBJ1-1, with D possibly being TRBD1 (6 bases). CDR1 and CDR2 (germline): LGHDT, YNNKEL (reference sequence). V was pared by 1 base and J by 5 bases, with 11 bases between. The CDR3 totals 14 residues. The CDR3 here is CASSQGDKRTEAFF. In DNA form, the CDR3 reads TGTGCCAGCAGCCAAGGGGACAAGAGAACTGAAGCTTTCTTT.

This clonotype has at least ten counts. This sequence joins TRBV7-8 and TRBJ1-2; 8 positions agree with TRBD1. Germline V CDR1 and CDR2: SGHVS, FQNEAQ. J was trimmed by 2 bases and V by 0 bases; bases with no gene match: 11. CDR3 length equals 18 residues. DNA of the CDR3: TGTGCCAGCAGCTTAGCGTCAGGACAGGGCCTTTTCAACTATGGCTACACCTTC. Protein sequence: CASSLASGQGLFNYGYTF.

Ten or more counts support this clonotype. DNA of the CDR3: TGTGCCAGCAGTTGGGACTATCGTGAGCAGTTCTTC. Protein: CASSWDYREQFF. The V and J genes are TRBV7-8 and TRBJ2-1; 7 nucleotides match TRBD2. This CDR3 comprises 12 residues. Germline CDR1 SGHVS, CDR2 FQNEAQ. After removal of 6 bases from V and 9 bases from J, the junction contained 5 bases not matched to a gene.

The gene calls are TRBV20-1 and TRBJ2-1, with a possible D match to TRBD2 (6 bases). This CDR3 contains 12 residues. In germline, CDR1 is DFQATT, CDR2 SNEGSKA (reference sequence). Trimming left V 8 bases short and J 9 bases short, with 17 bases between. CDR3 nucleotide sequence: TGCAGTACCCTTACGGGAGATCTTGAGCAGTTCTTC. As protein: CSTLTGDLEQFF.

V usage is TRBV19 and J usage is TRBJ2-7, with D perhaps being TRBD1 or TRBD2 (5 bases each). The germline V and J ends were trimmed by 3 bases and 2 bases, with 14 bases remaining between them. The germline CDR1 and CDR2 sequences are LNHDA and SQIVND (reference sequence). The CDR3 covers 15 residues. In DNA, the CDR3 is TGTGCCAGTAGTATGGTCGGGGCCCCCACCTACGAGCAGTACTTC. Translation: CASSMVGAPTYEQYF. Full variable domain (outside the CDR3, taken from reference TRBV19 and TRBJ2-7): DGGITQSPKYLFRKEGQNVTLSCEQNLNHDAMYWYRQDPGQGLRLIYYSQIVNDFQKGDIAEGYSVSREKKESFPLTVTSAQKNPTAFYLCASSMVGAPTYEQYFGPGTRLTVT.

This clonotype was seen at least ten times. The rearrangement uses TRBV12-3 or TRBV12-4 and TRBJ1-3, with TRBD1 identical over 10 bases. Trimming cost V 6 bases and J 0 bases; bases outside gene matches: 5. CDR3 length: 16 amino acids. As DNA, the CDR3 is TGTGCCAGCAGACTCCGGGACAGGGGCTCTGGAAACACCATATATTTT. Its protein product is CASRLRDRGSGNTIYF.

The chain combines TRBV14 with TRBJ2-1; D gene unclear. The germline V gene has CDR1 SGHDN and CDR2 FVKESK. The V end lost 0 bases, the J end lost 6 bases, and 6 bases lay between the germline ends. This CDR3 region has 13 residues. This CDR3 is CASSQDRLNEQFF. The DNA for the CDR3 is TGTGCCAGCAGCCAAGACCGGCTCAATGAGCAGTTCTTC.

This chain links TRBV19 with TRBJ1-5, with D possibly being TRBD1 (5 bases). Germline V gene sequence: CDR1 LNHDA, CDR2 SQIVND (reference sequence). With 7 bases removed from V and 2 bases from J, the gap between germline ends came to 18 bases. This CDR3 is 16 amino acids long. As DNA, the CDR3 is TGTGCCAGTAAAGAACAAGGGACGGGGGGCAATCAGCCCCAGCATTTT. This codes for CASKEQGTGGNQPQHF.

In this sample, this clonotype turned up many times. This chain joins TRBV6-1 and TRBJ1-1, with TRBD1 matching 9 bases. With 5 bases clipped from V and 7 bases from J, the junction kept 5 bases outside the gene matches. The CDR3 sequence is 13 residues long. Germline-derived CDR1 and CDR2 are MNHNS and SASEGT. The CDR3 region is CASSFGTGSEAFF. CDR3 DNA: TGTGCCAGCAGTTTCGGGACAGGGAGTGAAGCTTTCTTT.

This clonotype was observed a few times. The chain is built from TRBV30 and TRBJ2-4; 10 bases fit TRBD2. Per the germline V gene, CDR1 is GTSNPN and CDR2 is SVGIG (reference sequence). The CDR3 loop spans 18 amino acids. CDR3 amino acids: CAGIDSGAGGLAKNIQYF. Written as DNA, the CDR3 is TGTGCTGGAATAGATTCCGGAGCGGGAGGGCTAGCCAAAAACATTCAGTACTTC.

This clonotype appeared a few times. The rearrangement joins TRBV7-9 to TRBJ1-1, with no clear D. This CDR3 comprises 16 residues. With 2 bases removed from V and 0 bases from J, the gap between germline ends came to 13 bases. Germline V gene lookup returns CDR1 SEHNR and CDR2 FQNEAQ (reference sequence). CDR3 region: CASSLFKPILNTEAFF. As DNA, the CDR3 is TGTGCCAGCAGCTTATTTAAACCGATTTTGAACACTGAAGCTTTCTTT.

This clonotype was observed at least ten times. The rearrangement links TRBV5-4 to TRBJ1-1; the match to TRBD1 covers 8 bases. Germline CDR1 reads SGHNT; CDR2 reads YYREEE (reference sequence). Losses at the gene ends were 4 bases for V and 8 bases for J; bases not matched to a gene: 4. This CDR3 has 12 residues. The chain's CDR3 is CASSARDREAFF. The CDR3, as DNA: TGTGCCAGCAGCGCCCGGGACAGGGAAGCTTTCTTT.

Ten or more counts support this clonotype. Just one base apart from a much larger clone, this may be a read error. The rearrangement links TRBV5-4 to TRBJ1-4, with D uncertain. The CDR3 is 13 residues long. Germline V lookup: CDR1 SGHNT, CDR2 YYREEE (reference sequence). V was clipped by 2 bases and J by 4 bases, with 6 bases between them. The DNA of the CDR3 is TGTGCCAGCAGCTTACAGATTAATGAAAAACTGTTTTTT. Translated: CASSLQINEKLFF.

This clonotype was detected only a few times. This chain connects TRBV4-1 to TRBJ2-3; a possible D gene is TRBD1 (6 bases). The CDR3 is 13 amino acids. Trimming took off 4 bases at V and 4 bases at J, with 9 bases between the two ends. Germline V gene sequence: CDR1 MGHRA, CDR2 YSYEKL. CDR3 in DNA: TGCGCCAGCAGCCTTCGGACAGCAGATACGCAGTATTTT. Residues: CASSLRTADTQYF.

This clonotype was detected once. The chain joins TRBV2 to TRBJ1-6, with D hard to call. Germline values: CDR1 SNHLY, CDR2 FYNNEI. The CDR3 is made up of 15 amino acids. V lost 0 bases and J 8 bases, leaving 11 bases between the germline ends. The DNA for the CDR3 is TGTGCCAGCAGTGAAGCAGGGAGAGGTCATTCACCCCTCCACTTT. Protein product: CASSEAGRGHSPLHF.

The sample holds many counts of this clonotype. The CDR3 DNA reads as TGTGCCAGCAGCTTACGATCGTCGACACGGGGGCTTACGCAGTACTTC. Its translation is CASSLRSSTRGLTQYF. V gene TRBV5-6 combines with J gene TRBJ2-7; D possibly matches TRBD1 or TRBD2 (6 bases each). The CDR3 is 16 amino acids. CDR1 is SGHDT, CDR2 YYEEEE, per germline. V lost 2 bases to trimming and J lost 9 bases, with 24 bases between them.

The rearrangement uses TRBV28 and TRBJ1-1; maybe TRBD1 (5 bases). There are 14 residues in the CDR3. V lost 4 bases and J lost 4, with 13 bases in between. CDR1 and CDR2 from the germline V gene are MDHEN and SYDVKM. The CDR3, as DNA: TGTGCCAGCAGTTGGGGAGGGACGTTCACTGAAGCTTTCTTT. Encoded protein: CASSWGGTFTEAFF.

This clonotype was seen more than once but under ten times. V is TRBV2 and J is TRBJ1-6; D may be TRBD1 (5 bases). Germline values: CDR1 SNHLY, CDR2 FYNNEI. This CDR3 comprises 13 residues. V lost 8 bases and J 9 bases, leaving 14 bases between the germline ends. CDR3 in amino acids: CASGGEIGSPLHF. The CDR3 coding sequence is TGTGCCAGCGGGGGGGAAATCGGTTCACCCCTCCACTTT.

There are many counts of this clonotype. CDR3 nucleotides: TGCAGTGCTAGAGGGTTAGGGGACGGCAATCAGCCCCAGCATTTT. Its translation is CSARGLGDGNQPQHF. This chain connects TRBV20-1 to TRBJ1-5, with a possible D match to TRBD1 (5 bases). CDR1 and CDR2 (germline): DFQATT, SNEGSKA (reference sequence). Deletions cut 1 base from V and 2 bases from J, with 12 bases between. The CDR3 length is 15 residues.

The J gene is TRBJ2-5, the V gene TRBV5-5, with D perhaps being TRBD1 or TRBD2 (5 bases each). CDR1 SGHKS and CDR2 YYEKEE come from the germline V gene (reference sequence). This CDR3 is built from 16 residues. V lost 0 bases to trimming and J lost 1 base, with 13 bases between them. The CDR3 region has the DNA TGTGCCAGCAGCTTGGGGTGGGGGAAGTTCCAAGAGACCCAGTACTTC. Translated: CASSLGWGKFQETQYF.